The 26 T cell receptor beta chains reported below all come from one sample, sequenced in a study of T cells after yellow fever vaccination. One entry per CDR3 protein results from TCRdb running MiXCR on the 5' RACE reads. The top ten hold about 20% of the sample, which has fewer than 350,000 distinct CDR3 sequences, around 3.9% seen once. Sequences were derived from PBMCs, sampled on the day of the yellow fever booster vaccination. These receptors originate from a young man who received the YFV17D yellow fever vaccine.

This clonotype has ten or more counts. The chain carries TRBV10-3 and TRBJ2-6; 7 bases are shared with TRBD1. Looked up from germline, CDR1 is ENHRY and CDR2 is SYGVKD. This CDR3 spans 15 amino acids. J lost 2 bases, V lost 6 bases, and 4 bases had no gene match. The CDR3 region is CAIRNRGTGANVLTF. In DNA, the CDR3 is TGTGCCATCAGAAACAGGGGCACTGGGGCCAACGTCCTGACTTTC.

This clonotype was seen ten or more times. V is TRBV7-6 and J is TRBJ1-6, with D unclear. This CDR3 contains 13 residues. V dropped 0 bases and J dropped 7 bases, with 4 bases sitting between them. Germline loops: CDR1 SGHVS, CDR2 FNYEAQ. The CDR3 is CASSLAENSPLHF. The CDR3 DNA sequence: TGTGCCAGCAGCTTAGCAGAGAATTCACCCCTCCACTTT.

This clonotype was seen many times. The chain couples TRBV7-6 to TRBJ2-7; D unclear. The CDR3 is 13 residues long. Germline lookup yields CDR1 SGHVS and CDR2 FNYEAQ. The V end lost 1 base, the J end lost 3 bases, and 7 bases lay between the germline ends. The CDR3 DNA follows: TGTGCCAGCAGCTTAGGCCGATACTACGAGCAGTACTTC. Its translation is CASSLGRYYEQYF. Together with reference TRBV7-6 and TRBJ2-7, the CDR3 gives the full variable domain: GAGVSQSPRYKVTKRGQDVALRCDPISGHVSLYWYRQALGQGPEFLTYFNYEAQQDKSGLPNDRFSAERPEGSISTLTIQRTEQRDSAMYRCASSLGRYYEQYFGPGTRLTVT.

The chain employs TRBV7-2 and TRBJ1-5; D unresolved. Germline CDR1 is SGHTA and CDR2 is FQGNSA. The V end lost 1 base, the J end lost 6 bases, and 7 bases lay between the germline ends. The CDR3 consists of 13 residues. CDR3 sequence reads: CASSLGSGQPQHF. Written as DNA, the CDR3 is TGTGCCAGCAGCTTAGGATCCGGTCAGCCCCAGCATTTT.

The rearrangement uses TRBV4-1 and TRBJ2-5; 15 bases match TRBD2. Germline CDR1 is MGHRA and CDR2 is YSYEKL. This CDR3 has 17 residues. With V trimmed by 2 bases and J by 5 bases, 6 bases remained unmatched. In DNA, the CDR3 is TGCGCCAGCAGCCAACGGACTAGCGGGGGGGCTTTGGAGACCCAGTACTTC. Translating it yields CASSQRTSGGALETQYF.

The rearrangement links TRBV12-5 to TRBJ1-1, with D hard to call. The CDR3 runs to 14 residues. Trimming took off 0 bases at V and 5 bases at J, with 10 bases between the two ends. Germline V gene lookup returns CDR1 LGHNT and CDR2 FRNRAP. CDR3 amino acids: CASGLVRGRTEAFF. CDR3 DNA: TGTGCTAGTGGTTTGGTCCGGGGTAGGACTGAAGCTTTCTTT.

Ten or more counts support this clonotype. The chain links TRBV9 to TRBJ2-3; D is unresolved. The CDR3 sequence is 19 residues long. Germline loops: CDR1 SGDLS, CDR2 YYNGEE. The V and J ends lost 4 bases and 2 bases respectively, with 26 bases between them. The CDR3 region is CASSPSPIPLGAPTDTQYF. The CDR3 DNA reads TGTGCCAGCAGCCCCAGTCCCATACCCCTCGGTGCGCCCACAGATACGCAGTATTTT.

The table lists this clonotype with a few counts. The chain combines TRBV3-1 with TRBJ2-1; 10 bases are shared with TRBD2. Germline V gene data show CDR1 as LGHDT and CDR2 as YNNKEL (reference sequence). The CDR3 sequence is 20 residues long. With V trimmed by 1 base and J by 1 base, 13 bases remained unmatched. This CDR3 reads CASSQAALASGGSSYNEQFF. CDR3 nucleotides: TGTGCCAGCAGCCAAGCTGCACTGGCTAGCGGGGGTAGTTCCTACAATGAGCAGTTCTTC.

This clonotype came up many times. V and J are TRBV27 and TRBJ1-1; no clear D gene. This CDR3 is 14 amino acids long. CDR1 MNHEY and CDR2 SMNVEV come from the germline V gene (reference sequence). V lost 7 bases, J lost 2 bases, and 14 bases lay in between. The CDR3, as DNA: TGTGCCAGCAACTCGGGGAACGTAAACACTGAAGCTTTCTTT. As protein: CASNSGNVNTEAFF.

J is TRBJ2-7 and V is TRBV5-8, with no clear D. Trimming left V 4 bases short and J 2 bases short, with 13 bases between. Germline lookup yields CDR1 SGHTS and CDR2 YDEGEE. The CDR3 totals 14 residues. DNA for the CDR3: TGTGCCAGCAGCCTAGGACGGACGACCTACGAGCAGTACTTC. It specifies CASSLGRTTYEQYF.

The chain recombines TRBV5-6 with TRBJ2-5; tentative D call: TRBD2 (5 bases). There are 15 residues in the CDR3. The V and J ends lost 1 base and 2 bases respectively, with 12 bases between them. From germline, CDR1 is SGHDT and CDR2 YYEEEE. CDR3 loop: CASSLWESDQETQYF. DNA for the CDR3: TGTGCCAGCAGCTTGTGGGAGTCAGATCAAGAGACCCAGTACTTC.

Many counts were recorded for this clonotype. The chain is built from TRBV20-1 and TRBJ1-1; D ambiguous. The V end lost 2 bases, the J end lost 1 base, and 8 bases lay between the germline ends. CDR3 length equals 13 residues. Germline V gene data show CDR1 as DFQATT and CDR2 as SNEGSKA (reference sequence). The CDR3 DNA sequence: TGCAGTGCTAGACCGACGGGGAACACTGAAGCTTTCTTT. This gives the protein CSARPTGNTEAFF.

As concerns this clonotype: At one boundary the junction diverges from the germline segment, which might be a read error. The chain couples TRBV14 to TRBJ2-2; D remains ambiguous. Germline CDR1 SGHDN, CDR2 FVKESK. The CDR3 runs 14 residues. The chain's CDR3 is CASSFLYNTGELFF. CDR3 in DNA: TGTGCCAGCAGCTTTTTATATAACACCGGAGAGCTGTTTTTT.

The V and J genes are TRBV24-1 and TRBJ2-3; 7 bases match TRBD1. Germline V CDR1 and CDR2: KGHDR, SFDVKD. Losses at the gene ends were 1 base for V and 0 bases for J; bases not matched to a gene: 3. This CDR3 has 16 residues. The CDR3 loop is CATSDFQGVSTDTQYF. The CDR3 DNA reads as TGTGCCACCAGTGATTTCCAGGGGGTAAGCACAGATACGCAGTATTTT.

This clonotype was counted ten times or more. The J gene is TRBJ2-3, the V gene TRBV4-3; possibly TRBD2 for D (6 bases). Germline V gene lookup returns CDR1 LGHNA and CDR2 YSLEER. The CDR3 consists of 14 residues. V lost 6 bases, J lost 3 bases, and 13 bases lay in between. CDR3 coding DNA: TGCGCCAGCAGGCGGGACTTCTCTACAGATACGCAGTATTTT. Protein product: CASRRDFSTDTQYF.

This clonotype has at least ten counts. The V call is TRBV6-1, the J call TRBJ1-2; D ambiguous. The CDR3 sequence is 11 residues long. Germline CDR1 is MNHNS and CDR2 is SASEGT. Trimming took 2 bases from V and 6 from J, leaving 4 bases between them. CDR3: CASSETNGYTF. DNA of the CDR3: TGTGCCAGCAGTGAAACGAATGGCTACACCTTC.

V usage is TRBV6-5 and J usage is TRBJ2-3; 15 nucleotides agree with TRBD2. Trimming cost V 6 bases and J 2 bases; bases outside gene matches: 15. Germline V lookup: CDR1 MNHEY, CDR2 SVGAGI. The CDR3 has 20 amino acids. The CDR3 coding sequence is TGTGCCAGCAGACCCACTGGACTAGCGGGGGGGGTGGACATCACAGATACGCAGTATTTT. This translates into CASRPTGLAGGVDITDTQYF.

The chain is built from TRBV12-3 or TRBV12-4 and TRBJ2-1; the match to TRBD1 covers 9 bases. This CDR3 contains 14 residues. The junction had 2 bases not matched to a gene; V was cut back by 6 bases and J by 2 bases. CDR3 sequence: CASRGQGTYNEQFF. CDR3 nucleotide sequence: TGTGCCAGCAGGGGACAGGGAACCTACAATGAGCAGTTCTTC.

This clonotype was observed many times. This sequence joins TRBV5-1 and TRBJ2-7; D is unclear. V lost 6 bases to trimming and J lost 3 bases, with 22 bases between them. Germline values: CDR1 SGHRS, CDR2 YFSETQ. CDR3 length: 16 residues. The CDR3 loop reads CASTPVERLPGYEQYF. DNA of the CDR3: TGCGCCAGCACCCCGGTGGAGAGACTCCCCGGCTACGAGCAGTACTTC.

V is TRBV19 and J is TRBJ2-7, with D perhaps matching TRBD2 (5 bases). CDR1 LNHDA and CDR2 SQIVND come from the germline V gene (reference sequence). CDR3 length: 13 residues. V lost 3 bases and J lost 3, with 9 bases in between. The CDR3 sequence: CASSIGENYEQYF. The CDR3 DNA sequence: TGTGCCAGTAGTATTGGGGAGAACTACGAGCAGTACTTC.

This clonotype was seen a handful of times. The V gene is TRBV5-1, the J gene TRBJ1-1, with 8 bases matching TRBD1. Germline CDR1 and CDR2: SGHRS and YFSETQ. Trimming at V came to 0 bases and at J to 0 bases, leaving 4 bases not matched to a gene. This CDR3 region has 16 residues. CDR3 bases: TGCGCCAGCAGCTTGGGGCAGGGGGCTCTGAACACTGAAGCTTTCTTT. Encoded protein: CASSLGQGALNTEAFF.

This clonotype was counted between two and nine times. CDR3 sequence (DNA): TGCGCCAGCAGCCAACAGGGTTATGAAAAACTGTTTTTT. This sequence encodes CASSQQGYEKLFF. This sequence joins TRBV4-1 and TRBJ1-4, with a tentative D call TRBD1 (5 bases). CDR1 and CDR2 (germline): MGHRA, YSYEKL. Trimming cost V 2 bases and J 6 bases, with 7 bases left between them. This CDR3 has 13 amino acids.

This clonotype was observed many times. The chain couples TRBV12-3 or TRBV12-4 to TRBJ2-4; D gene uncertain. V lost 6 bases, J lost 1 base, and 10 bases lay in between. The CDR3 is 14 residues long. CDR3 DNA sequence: TGTGCCAGCAGCCCGAATGCGGCCAAAAACATTCAGTACTTC. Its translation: CASSPNAAKNIQYF.

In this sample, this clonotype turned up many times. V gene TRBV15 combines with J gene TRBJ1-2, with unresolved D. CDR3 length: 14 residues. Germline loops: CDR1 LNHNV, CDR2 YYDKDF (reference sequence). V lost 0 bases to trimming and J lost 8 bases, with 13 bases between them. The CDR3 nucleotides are TGTGCCACCAGCAGAGATCCCGCTTTGTCGGGCTACACCTTC. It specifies CATSRDPALSGYTF.

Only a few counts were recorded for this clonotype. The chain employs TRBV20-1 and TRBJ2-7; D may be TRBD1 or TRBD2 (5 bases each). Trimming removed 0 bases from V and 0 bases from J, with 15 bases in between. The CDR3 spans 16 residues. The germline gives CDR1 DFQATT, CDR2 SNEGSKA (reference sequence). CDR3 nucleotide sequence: TGCAGTGCTAGAGATATCCGGGCAGGGAGCTCCTACGAGCAGTACGTC. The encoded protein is CSARDIRAGSSYEQYV.

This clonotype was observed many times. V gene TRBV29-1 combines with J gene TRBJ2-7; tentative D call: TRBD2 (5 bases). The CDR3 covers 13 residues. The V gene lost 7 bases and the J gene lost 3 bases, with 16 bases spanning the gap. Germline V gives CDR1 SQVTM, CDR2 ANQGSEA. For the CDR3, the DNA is TGCAGCGCTTCAACTAGTGGCGGCTACGAGCAGTACTTC. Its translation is CSASTSGGYEQYF.